This passage covers 24 T cell receptor beta chains from one sample sequenced in a study of CD8+ T cells in alopecia areata. Noted treatment: oral pan-JAK inhibitor, 5-10 mg twice daily. RNA was extracted and reverse transcribed into cDNA as the sequencing template. The assay was immunoSEQ multiplex PCR, and TCRdb's table has in-frame clones only and misses some. The sample records about 76,000 clones, around two thirds being singletons. Sequences were derived from CD8+ T cells sorted from blood, sampled at week 24, from a patient treated with tofacitinib. These receptors were collected from a human donor with alopecia areata.

This chain uses TRBV4-1 with TRBJ1-1; D uncertain. V was clipped by 0 bases and J by 1 base, with 15 bases between them. This CDR3 region has 17 residues. The germline V gene encodes CDR1 MGHRA and CDR2 YSYEKL. The CDR3 DNA reads as TGCGCCAGCAGCCAAGATCAACCCACAGAATGGAACACTGAAGCTTTCTTT. It codes for CASSQDQPTEWNTEAFF.

The chain couples TRBV27 to TRBJ2-1; 10 nucleotides match TRBD2. The germline CDR1 and CDR2 sequences are MNHEY and SMNVEV (reference sequence). The CDR3 is 17 amino acids. The V gene end was trimmed by 3 bases and the J gene end by 6 bases; junction bases not matched to a gene: 11. The CDR3 DNA reads TGTGCCAGCAGTTTCATCCCCCTAGCGGGAGAGCGCAATGAGCAGTTCTTC. Translated: CASSFIPLAGERNEQFF.

The chain uses TRBV14 and TRBJ2-5; 8 bases map to TRBD1. This CDR3 spans 14 amino acids. J gave up 6 bases and V 2 bases, and 5 bases lay outside the gene matches. Germline V gives CDR1 SGHDN, CDR2 FVKESK. The DNA of the CDR3 is TGTGCCAGCAGCCAACAGGACAGGGCACAGACCCAGTACTTC. The encoded protein is CASSQQDRAQTQYF.

This clone was counted once. The chain has TRBV29-1 and TRBJ2-5; TRBD2 agrees at 8 bases. The CDR3 contains 17 residues. V lost 6 bases, J lost 2 bases, and 17 bases stayed unmatched. Germline V gene lookup returns CDR1 SQVTM and CDR2 ANQGSEA. The CDR3 DNA is TGCAGCGTAGAACCGGTCCAGGACGGGGGGGGACAAGAGACCCAGTACTTC. Translated: CSVEPVQDGGGQETQYF.

This clone showed up just a few times. The CDR3 spells CASSDVTGEQYF. DNA of the CDR3: TGTGCCAGCAGTGACGTTACTGGCGAGCAGTACTTC. The chain links TRBV4-2 to TRBJ2-7; D is ambiguous. Germline loops: CDR1 LGHNA, CDR2 YNFKEQ. This CDR3 has 12 residues. V was shortened by 6 bases and J by 6 bases, with 12 bases between the two germline ends.

The V and J genes are TRBV30 and TRBJ2-1; 12 bases are shared with TRBD2. Per germline, CDR1 GTSNPN and CDR2 SVGIG (reference sequence). The CDR3 totals 13 residues. V dropped 8 bases and J dropped 6; count of bases not matched to a gene: 5. This CDR3 is CAGRLAGVNEQFF. DNA for the CDR3: TGTGCCGGACGACTAGCGGGGGTCAATGAGCAGTTCTTC.

This clone was observed once. The V call is TRBV13, the J call TRBJ2-5; 8 nucleotides agree with TRBD2. The germline V gene encodes CDR1 PRHDT and CDR2 FYEKMQ (reference sequence). V was pared by 0 bases and J by 2 bases, with 20 bases of the junction left unmatched. This CDR3 spans 21 amino acids. The DNA of the CDR3 is TGTGCCAGCAGCTTAGGCCTAATGGGCAGGTTTAGTAGCGGGGAGCAAGAGACCCAGTACTTC. Protein sequence: CASSLGLMGRFSSGEQETQYF.

The chain joins TRBV4-3 to TRBJ2-7; D perhaps matches TRBD2 (6 bases). This CDR3 has 15 residues. Germline values: CDR1 LGHNA, CDR2 YSLEER. Trimming took 1 base from V and 7 from J, leaving 17 bases between them. The CDR3 DNA sequence: TGCGCCAGCAGCCAAGCTCGACTATCCGGAGGGGAGCAGTACTTC. Encoded protein: CASSQARLSGGEQYF.

This clone was found once. The rearrangement links TRBV7-9 to TRBJ2-7; no clear D. The CDR3 length is 14 residues. Deletions cut 4 bases from V and 0 bases from J, with 10 bases between. Germline assignment: CDR1 SEHNR and CDR2 FQNEAQ (reference sequence). The CDR3 region is CASSYGPTSYEQYF. The CDR3 nucleotides are TGTGCCAGCAGCTACGGCCCGACCTCCTACGAGCAGTACTTC.

The V and J genes are TRBV7-6 and TRBJ2-5; 11 bases fit TRBD1. V gave up 7 bases and J gave up 4 bases; unmatched junction bases: 5. Germline V CDR1 and CDR2: SGHVS, FNYEAQ. The CDR3 sequence is 14 residues long. CDR3 coding DNA: TGTGCCAGCATGGACAGGGGGCAGAGAGAGACCCAGTACTTC. Translation: CASMDRGQRETQYF.

The chain employs TRBV7-9 and TRBJ1-2; D ambiguous. CDR1 is SEHNR, CDR2 FQNEAQ, per germline (reference sequence). V lost 4 bases to trimming and J lost 5 bases, with 14 bases between them. CDR3 length: 14 residues. This chain's CDR3 is CASSWRAVEYGYTF. As DNA, the CDR3 is TGTGCCAGCAGCTGGAGGGCGGTGGAGTATGGCTACACCTTC.

The rearrangement links TRBV28 to TRBJ2-7; D is undetermined. The length of the CDR3 is 13 residues. Per germline, CDR1 MDHEN and CDR2 SYDVKM. V was trimmed by 7 bases and J by 1 base, leaving 11 bases between them. This chain's CDR3 is CASMDGPSYEQYF. The CDR3 bases are TGTGCCAGCATGGACGGACCGTCCTACGAGCAGTACTTC.

The chain couples TRBV7-9 to TRBJ2-5; possibly TRBD1 for D (6 bases). The CDR3 contains 14 residues. Trimming took off 4 bases at V and 3 bases at J, with 12 bases between the two ends. Germline CDR1 and CDR2: SEHNR and FQNEAQ (reference sequence). Written as DNA, the CDR3 is TGTGCCAGCAGCTCCAGGGGAAGCAAAGAGACCCAGTACTTC. This translates into CASSSRGSKETQYF.

The V call is TRBV5-4, the J call TRBJ2-1; 10 positions match TRBD2. Per germline, CDR1 SGHNT and CDR2 YYREEE (reference sequence). The CDR3 has 17 residues. J was trimmed by 1 base and V by 2 bases; bases with no gene match: 6. The CDR3 nucleotides are TGTGCCAGCAGCTTAGTTAGCGGGGGGTTATCCTACAATGAGCAGTTCTTC. Translating gives CASSLVSGGLSYNEQFF.

This clone was seen a handful of times. The chain recombines TRBV5-4 with TRBJ2-1, with TRBD2 matching 9 bases. Germline V CDR1 and CDR2: SGHNT, YYREEE (reference sequence). V shed 5 bases, J shed 3 bases, and the junction held 6 bases outside the gene matches. The CDR3 loop spans 15 amino acids. CDR3 in amino acids: CASRLSGGIYNEQFF. The CDR3 DNA follows: TGTGCCAGCAGACTAAGCGGGGGGATCTACAATGAGCAGTTCTTC.

The genes are TRBV27 and TRBJ2-7; D uncertain. The V and J ends lost 5 bases and 6 bases respectively, with 14 bases between them. This CDR3 comprises 13 residues. Germline lookup yields CDR1 MNHEY and CDR2 SMNVEV (reference sequence). CDR3 coding DNA: TGTGCCAGCAGTCAGTCCCGTTTAAGCGAGCAGTACTTC. Protein product: CASSQSRLSEQYF.

The gene calls are TRBV5-1 and TRBJ2-1; perhaps D is TRBD1 or TRBD2 (5 bases each). The CDR3 length is 16 residues. Germline V gene data show CDR1 as SGHRS and CDR2 as YFSETQ. The V end was cut by 4 bases, the J end by 0 bases, with 14 bases between. This chain's CDR3 is CASSGRDPNSYNEQFF. The CDR3 DNA reads as TGCGCCAGCAGCGGCCGGGACCCAAACTCCTACAATGAGCAGTTCTTC.

This clone has a handful of counts. Distinct nucleotide sequences in the sample also encode this CDR3. The chain couples TRBV27 to TRBJ2-4; the D gene is possibly TRBD2 (7 bases). V lost 5 bases and J lost 0, with 14 bases in between. This CDR3 comprises 16 residues. Germline V CDR1 and CDR2: MNHEY, SMNVEV (reference sequence). CDR3: CASSPRGGLAKNIQYF. The CDR3 nucleotides are TGTGCCAGCAGTCCGAGGGGGGGGCTAGCCAAAAACATTCAGTACTTC.

J is TRBJ2-7 and V is TRBV4-1; no reliable D call. CDR1 is MGHRA and CDR2 is YSYEKL in the germline V gene. V lost 0 bases and J 4 bases, leaving 10 bases between the germline ends. The CDR3 has 14 residues. For the CDR3, the DNA is TGCGCCAGCAGCCAAGATAACAGCTTATACGAGCAGTACTTC. Its translation is CASSQDNSLYEQYF.

The chain employs TRBV5-1 and TRBJ2-5, with TRBD2 identical over 10 bases. Germline values: CDR1 SGHRS, CDR2 YFSETQ. CDR3 length equals 18 residues. The trim removed 0 bases at V and 1 base at J, leaving 9 bases unmatched. The chain's CDR3 is CASSLGARRLAGQETQYF. The CDR3 DNA reads as TGCGCCAGCAGCTTGGGGGCGAGGAGACTAGCGGGCCAAGAGACCCAGTACTTC.

This clone showed up many times. The CDR3 region is CSVDGRIGTGALIGNQPQHF. The CDR3 DNA reads as TGCAGCGTTGATGGGCGGATAGGGACAGGGGCATTAATCGGCAATCAGCCCCAGCATTTT. V and J are TRBV29-1 and TRBJ1-5, with 10 bases fitting TRBD1. Germline loops: CDR1 SQVTM, CDR2 ANQGSEA. With V trimmed by 3 bases and J by 2 bases, 19 bases remained unmatched. The length of the CDR3 is 20 residues.

This rearrangement joins TRBV29-1 to TRBJ2-7, with TRBD1 matching 8 bases. With V trimmed by 4 bases and J by 2 bases, 4 bases remained unmatched. In germline, CDR1 is SQVTM, CDR2 ANQGSEA. This CDR3 contains 13 residues. CDR3 DNA sequence: TGCAGCGTTGGGACAGGGTACGCCTACGAGCAGTACTTC. This encodes CSVGTGYAYEQYF.

The chain employs TRBV5-1 and TRBJ1-1, with 10 bases that match TRBD1. V gave up 4 bases and J gave up 3 bases; unmatched junction bases: 6. CDR1 is SGHRS, CDR2 YFSETQ, per germline. CDR3 length equals 15 residues. The CDR3 sequence: CASSPGQGMDTEAFF. CDR3 DNA: TGCGCCAGCAGCCCGGGACAGGGGATGGACACTGAAGCTTTCTTT.

There are a few counts of this clone. The chain has TRBV7-9 and TRBJ1-5; D gene ambiguous. Trimming stripped 3 bases from V and 1 base from J, with 4 bases between. CDR1 SEHNR and CDR2 FQNEAQ come from the germline V gene (reference sequence). This CDR3 is built from 13 residues. The CDR3 DNA is TGTGCCAGCAGCTTTCAGAGCAATCAGCCCCAGCATTTT. This encodes CASSFQSNQPQHF. Together with reference TRBV7-9 and TRBJ1-5, the CDR3 gives the full variable domain: DTGVSQNPRHKITKRGQNVTFRCDPISEHNRLYWYRQTLGQGPEFLTYFQNEAQLEKSRLLSDRFSAERPKGSFSTLEIQRTEQGDSAMYLCASSFQSNQPQHFGDGTRLSIL.